This record looks at one TCR beta chain sequence and its context. The record originates from a study of blood T cell repertoires in COVID-19. The V gene's germline CDR1 is SGHAT and CDR2 FQNNGV. Trimming took 5 bases from V and 2 from J; bases not matched to a gene: 8. The CDR3 is 15 amino acids. Libraries were prepared by immunoSEQ multiplex PCR; TCRdb keeps only in-frame clonotypes and omits some of them. The sample includes roughly 170,000 clones, approximately 87% of them seen just once. Material: peripheral blood. The rearrangement links TRBV11-2 to TRBJ2-7, with 8 positions matching TRBD2. This clonotype was obtained from a man between 65 and 85 years old with active or convalescent COVID-19. In nucleotides, the CDR3 is TGTGCCAGCAGCCGCCCGGGACTAGGGACCTACGAGCAGTACTTC. Encoded protein: CASSRPGLGTYEQYF.